These T cell receptor beta chains were read from a single sample in a study of blood T cell repertoires in COVID-19. Clones were sequenced by immunoSEQ multiplex PCR, and TCRdb holds only the in-frame ones, with some missing. The sample has over 200,000 clones, about 83% seen once. The sample consisted of PBMCs or T cells enriched from blood (not recorded which). The receptors derive from a woman aged 40 to 50 who had recovered from COVID-19. Each CDR3 is given with its conserved first and last residue. Each record gives: V gene, D gene, J gene, clone size, CDR3 protein, CDR3 DNA. D genes are given only for firm matches. Only some rows state a clone size, as once, few, many or a class for expanded clones.

v_gene: TRBV20-1
d_gene: NA
j_gene: TRBJ1-5
abundance: NA
CDR3aa: CSASQGELQTQHF
CDR3nt: TGCAGTGCTAGTCAAGGGGAACTCCAGACCCAGCATTTT

v_gene: TRBV28
d_gene: TRBD2
j_gene: TRBJ2-1
abundance: NA
CDR3aa: CASSASGPDYNEQFF
CDR3nt: TGTGCCAGCAGTGCTAGCGGGCCCGATTACAATGAGCAGTTCTTC

v_gene: TRBV5-4
d_gene: TRBD1
j_gene: TRBJ1-2
abundance: NA
CDR3aa: CASSLAGGYYGYTF
CDR3nt: TGTGCCAGCAGCCTCGCAGGGGGCTACTATGGCTACACCTTC

v_gene: TRBV11-2
d_gene: NA
j_gene: TRBJ2-1
abundance: NA
CDR3aa: CASSLFFSESARQFF
CDR3nt: TGTGCCAGCAGCTTATTCTTTAGTGAAAGTGCGCGGCAGTTCTTC

v_gene: TRBV6-4
d_gene: TRBD1
j_gene: TRBJ2-3
abundance: few
CDR3aa: CASRRQGVDADTQYF
CDR3nt: TGTGCCAGCAGACGACAGGGGGTGGACGCAGATACGCAGTATTTT

v_gene: TRBV14
d_gene: NA
j_gene: TRBJ2-3
abundance: NA
CDR3aa: CASSQVLYGSTDTQYF
CDR3nt: TGTGCCAGCAGCCAAGTTCTCTACGGGAGCACAGATACGCAGTATTTT

v_gene: TRBV6-5
d_gene: NA
j_gene: TRBJ2-7
abundance: NA
CDR3aa: CASSYRQFDEQYF
CDR3nt: TGTGCCAGCAGTTACAGACAGTTCGACGAGCAGTACTTC

v_gene: TRBV20-1
d_gene: NA
j_gene: TRBJ2-5
abundance: NA
CDR3aa: CSARRQETQYF
CDR3nt: TGCAGTGCCCGGAGACAAGAGACCCAGTACTTC

v_gene: TRBV9
d_gene: TRBD2
j_gene: TRBJ2-7
abundance: NA
CDR3aa: CASSVGGGAYEQYF
CDR3nt: TGTGCCAGCAGCGTAGGTGGGGGGGCCTACGAGCAGTACTTC

v_gene: TRBV5-1
d_gene: NA
j_gene: TRBJ1-5
abundance: few
CDR3aa: CASSLAGQGNQPQHF
CDR3nt: TGCGCCAGCAGCTTGGCCGGGCAGGGGAACCAGCCCCAGCATTTT

v_gene: TRBV5-4
d_gene: NA
j_gene: TRBJ1-4
abundance: NA
CDR3aa: CASSLGSGATNEKLFF
CDR3nt: TGTGCCAGCAGCTTGGGTAGCGGCGCAACTAATGAAAAACTGTTTTTT

v_gene: TRBV2
d_gene: TRBD1
j_gene: TRBJ1-3
abundance: NA
CDR3aa: CASETGVSGNTIYF
CDR3nt: TGTGCCAGCGAGACAGGGGTTTCTGGAAACACCATATATTTT

v_gene: TRBV7-2
d_gene: TRBD2
j_gene: TRBJ2-7
abundance: once
CDR3aa: CASSFQREGEQYF
CDR3nt: TGTGCCAGCAGCTTCCAGCGGGAAGGCGAGCAGTACTTC

v_gene: TRBV24-1
d_gene: TRBD2
j_gene: TRBJ2-5
abundance: NA
CDR3aa: CATSDGRLAGSGTQYF
CDR3nt: TGTGCCACCAGTGATGGCAGACTAGCGGGATCTGGGACCCAGTACTTC

v_gene: TRBV15
d_gene: TRBD1
j_gene: TRBJ2-2
abundance: few
CDR3aa: CATSRPPGQGTGELFF
CDR3nt: TGTGCCACCAGCAGACCCCCGGGACAGGGGACCGGGGAGCTGTTTTTT

v_gene: TRBV19
d_gene: NA
j_gene: TRBJ2-3
abundance: NA
CDR3aa: CASRGSADTQYF
CDR3nt: TGTGCCAGTAGGGGGAGTGCAGATACGCAGTATTTT

v_gene: TRBV7-2
d_gene: NA
j_gene: TRBJ1-5
abundance: once
CDR3aa: CASSLAGHNQPQHF
CDR3nt: TGTGCCAGCAGCTTAGCGGGCCACAATCAGCCCCAGCATTTT

v_gene: TRBV27
d_gene: NA
j_gene: TRBJ2-5
abundance: once
CDR3aa: CASRAIQGQETQYF
CDR3nt: TGTGCCAGCAGAGCTATACAGGGACAAGAGACCCAGTACTTC

v_gene: TRBV24-1
d_gene: NA
j_gene: TRBJ1-1
abundance: NA
CDR3aa: CATSDQNDQGRTEAFF
CDR3nt: TGTGCCACCAGTGATCAGAACGACCAGGGGCGCACTGAAGCTTTCTTT

v_gene: TRBV19
d_gene: TRBD2
j_gene: TRBJ2-1
abundance: NA
CDR3aa: CASTTVSGRRNEQFF
CDR3nt: TGTGCCAGTACCACTGTCAGCGGGAGGCGGAATGAGCAGTTCTTC

v_gene: TRBV5-1
d_gene: NA
j_gene: TRBJ1-1
abundance: NA
CDR3aa: CASSRGDWGTEAFF
CDR3nt: TGCGCCAGCAGTCGCGGGGATTGGGGCACTGAAGCTTTCTTT

v_gene: TRBV3-1/TRBV3-2
d_gene: TRBD2
j_gene: TRBJ2-7
abundance: NA
CDR3aa: CASSPPGLAYEQYF
CDR3nt: TGTGCCAGCAGCCCCCCCGGACTAGCCTACGAGCAGTACTTC

v_gene: TRBV9
d_gene: NA
j_gene: TRBJ2-1
abundance: NA
CDR3aa: CASSSPGLGGLDEQFF
CDR3nt: TGTGCCAGCAGCTCCCCCGGGCTAGGGGGTCTCGATGAGCAGTTCTTC

v_gene: TRBV19
d_gene: TRBD1
j_gene: TRBJ1-4
abundance: NA
CDR3aa: CAIRGVLFF
CDR3nt: TGTGCCATCAGGGGGGTACTGTTTTTT

v_gene: TRBV5-6
d_gene: NA
j_gene: TRBJ1-6
abundance: NA
CDR3aa: CASSFSGSPLHF
CDR3nt: TGTGCCAGCAGCTTCTCGGGTTCACCCCTCCACTTT

v_gene: TRBV27
d_gene: NA
j_gene: TRBJ2-5
abundance: NA
CDR3aa: CATGPGQETQYF
CDR3nt: TGTGCAACCGGGCCAGGGCAAGAGACCCAGTACTTC

v_gene: TRBV4-1
d_gene: TRBD1
j_gene: TRBJ2-7
abundance: few
CDR3aa: CASSQPGTGVYEQYF
CDR3nt: TGCGCCAGCAGCCAACCCGGGACAGGGGTGTACGAGCAGTACTTC

v_gene: TRBV7-9
d_gene: TRBD1
j_gene: TRBJ1-6
abundance: NA
CDR3aa: CASSLAGQGSSPLHF
CDR3nt: TGTGCCAGCAGCTTAGCGGGACAGGGTTCCTCACCCCTCCACTTT

v_gene: TRBV27
d_gene: NA
j_gene: TRBJ2-3
abundance: NA
CDR3aa: CASSPGQTPTDTQYF
CDR3nt: TGTGCCAGCAGCCCGGGACAAACCCCCACAGATACGCAGTATTTT

v_gene: TRBV7-3
d_gene: NA
j_gene: TRBJ2-2
abundance: NA
CDR3aa: CASSPRGDTGELFF
CDR3nt: TGTGCCAGCAGCCCCCGCGGGGACACCGGGGAGCTGTTTTTT

v_gene: TRBV5-4
d_gene: NA
j_gene: TRBJ2-3
abundance: NA
CDR3aa: CASTPGGVELPDTQYF
CDR3nt: TGTGCCAGCACCCCCGGCGGAGTGGAATTGCCAGATACGCAGTATTTT

v_gene: TRBV7-2
d_gene: NA
j_gene: TRBJ1-2
abundance: NA
CDR3aa: CASSLDWTVNYGYTF
CDR3nt: TGTGCCAGCAGCTTAGACTGGACAGTTAACTATGGCTACACCTTC

v_gene: TRBV7-9
d_gene: NA
j_gene: TRBJ1-2
abundance: NA
CDR3aa: CASSAPTTLSYTF
CDR3nt: TGTGCCAGCAGCGCGCCGACGACACTGAGCTACACCTTC

v_gene: TRBV12-3/TRBV12-4
d_gene: NA
j_gene: TRBJ1-1
abundance: NA
CDR3aa: CASSLVRTEAFF
CDR3nt: TGTGCCAGCAGTTTAGTGAGAACTGAAGCTTTCTTT

v_gene: TRBV5-1
d_gene: TRBD1
j_gene: TRBJ2-5
abundance: NA
CDR3aa: CASSPGTGQETQYF
CDR3nt: TGCGCCAGCAGCCCGGGGACAGGGCAAGAGACCCAGTACTTC

v_gene: TRBV10-3
d_gene: NA
j_gene: TRBJ1-1
abundance: NA
CDR3aa: CAISGGSGEAFF
CDR3nt: TGTGCCATCAGTGGAGGGTCGGGTGAAGCTTTCTTT

v_gene: TRBV19
d_gene: NA
j_gene: TRBJ1-3
abundance: few
CDR3aa: CASSILSDSSGNTIYF
CDR3nt: TGTGCCAGTAGTATTTTATCGGACAGCTCTGGAAACACCATATATTTT

v_gene: TRBV21-1
d_gene: NA
j_gene: TRBJ2-5
abundance: NA
CDR3aa: CASSKTGQETQYF
CDR3nt: TGTGCCAGCAGCAAAACAGGACAAGAGACCCAGTACTTC

v_gene: TRBV19
d_gene: NA
j_gene: TRBJ2-2
abundance: once
CDR3aa: CASSSEGAGELFF
CDR3nt: TGTGCCAGTAGTAGCGAGGGGGCCGGGGAGCTGTTTTTT